What follows are 21 T cell receptor beta chains derived from one specimen sequenced in a study of post-analysis software for immune sequencing data. These TCRs are of unknown antigen specificity. Carried by the TCR beta cDNA libraries were unique molecular identifiers. TCRdb processed the PCR reads anew with MiXCR; each CDR3 protein has one entry. The sample includes roughly 730,000 distinct CDR3 sequences, about 32% of them seen just once. The study, taken as a whole, reports: Roughly five TRBV segments were significantly more frequent in patients than in controls. TRBV5-6, TRBV5-1 and TRBV20-1 were among these segments.

Sequenced input: blood. These receptors were collected from a girl aged 5-17 years with multiple sclerosis.

This clonotype has more than one count but fewer than ten. The J gene is TRBJ2-1, the V gene TRBV20-1, with D hard to call. Germline V gene sequence: CDR1 DFQATT, CDR2 SNEGSKA (reference sequence). The CDR3 has 15 residues. Between the trimmed V and J ends, which lost 0 bases and 4 bases, there was a span of 13 bases. The CDR3 coding sequence is TGCAGTGCTAGAGATCCCGGCAGTGGATACAATGAGCAGTTCTTC. This gives the protein CSARDPGSGYNEQFF.

This clonotype was detected a few times. The chain joins TRBV7-2 to TRBJ2-3; D perhaps matches TRBD2 (5 bases). The CDR3 covers 16 residues. V gave up 5 bases and J gave up 3 bases, with 18 bases separating them. Germline assignment: CDR1 SGHTA and CDR2 FQGNSA. This CDR3 reads CASSQAAQPDTDTQYF. In DNA form, the CDR3 reads TGTGCCAGCAGCCAAGCGGCGCAACCTGATACAGATACGCAGTATTTT.

This clonotype came up a few times. J is TRBJ2-3 and V is TRBV7-9, with 7 positions matching TRBD1. The CDR3 has 15 residues. Unmatched junction bases numbered 10, after V lost 4 bases and J lost 6 bases. Germline loops: CDR1 SEHNR, CDR2 FQNEAQ (reference sequence). The DNA for the CDR3 is TGTGCCAGCAGCTCCCCGGGGACAGCAGTGGATACGCAGTATTTT. Translated: CASSSPGTAVDTQYF.

Here the CDR3 DNA reads TGTGCCAGCAGTTACCAGACAGGATCGACTGAAGCTTTCTTT. As protein: CASSYQTGSTEAFF. This sequence joins TRBV6-5 and TRBJ1-1; tentatively, D is TRBD1 (6 bases). The CDR3 sequence is 14 residues long. Germline V gives CDR1 MNHEY, CDR2 SVGAGI. V lost 2 bases and J lost 5, with 12 bases in between.

This clonotype has only a few counts. V and J are TRBV20-1 and TRBJ2-7; 10 positions match TRBD2. With 5 bases clipped from V and 0 bases from J, the junction kept 7 bases outside the gene matches. The CDR3 runs 15 residues. Germline loops: CDR1 DFQATT, CDR2 SNEGSKA (reference sequence). This CDR3 reads CSAPSLAGVSYEQYF. As DNA, the CDR3 is TGCAGTGCTCCCTCCCTAGCGGGAGTCTCCTACGAGCAGTACTTC.

This chain uses TRBV20-1 with TRBJ2-5, with 10 bases matching TRBD2. The germline V gene has CDR1 DFQATT and CDR2 SNEGSKA (reference sequence). CDR3 length: 16 residues. The trim removed 3 bases at V and 4 bases at J, leaving 11 bases unmatched. CDR3 region: CSASSSGRGIIETQYF. CDR3 nucleotide sequence: TGCAGTGCTAGTTCCAGCGGGAGGGGGATAATAGAGACCCAGTACTTC.

CDR3 region: CASIWSVDTEAFF. The CDR3 bases are TGTGCCAGCATCTGGTCCGTAGACACTGAAGCTTTCTTT. J is TRBJ1-1 and V is TRBV7-9; no clear D gene. Deletions cut 7 bases from V and 3 bases from J, with 12 bases between. In germline, CDR1 is SEHNR, CDR2 FQNEAQ (reference sequence). The CDR3 has 13 amino acids.

There are a few counts of this clonotype. The V and J genes are TRBV6-5 and TRBJ2-1; D gene unclear. The V gene lost 0 bases and the J gene lost 6 bases, with 6 bases spanning the gap. CDR1 MNHEY and CDR2 SVGAGI come from the germline V gene. CDR3 length: 13 amino acids. The CDR3 sequence: CASSYSPGNEQFF. The CDR3 DNA sequence: TGTGCCAGCAGTTACTCACCTGGCAATGAGCAGTTCTTC.

The V call is TRBV7-2, the J call TRBJ1-4, with 7 bases lining up with TRBD1. This CDR3 is 15 amino acids long. Germline loops: CDR1 SGHTA, CDR2 FQGNSA. After removal of 4 bases from V and 7 bases from J, the junction contained 9 bases not matched to a gene. The CDR3 bases are TGTGCCAGCAGCTGGACAGGCCGGTTGGGTGAAAAACTGTTTTTT. Translation gives CASSWTGRLGEKLFF.

The chain uses TRBV7-2 and TRBJ1-2; TRBD1 matches at 9 bases. The CDR3 covers 16 residues. Per the germline V gene, CDR1 is SGHTA and CDR2 is FQGNSA. The V and J ends lost 6 bases and 4 bases, in that order; junction bases with no gene match: 12. The CDR3 nucleotides read TGTGCCAGCAGTTTGGATTTCCGGGACAGGGTCTATGGCTACACCTTC. The encoded protein is CASSLDFRDRVYGYTF.

Details on this clonotype: A single base separates this from a much larger clone, so it may be a read error. V is TRBV29-1 and J is TRBJ2-3; maybe TRBD2 (6 bases). Germline V gene data show CDR1 as SQVTM and CDR2 as ANQGSEA. The CDR3 has 13 amino acids. Written as DNA, the CDR3 is TGCAGCCCACGGTGGAGGGTCTCAGATGCGCAGTATTTT. Amino acid sequence: CSPRWRVSDAQYF.

This clonotype appeared a few times. The rearrangement links TRBV6-6 to TRBJ2-1, with 7 bases aligning to TRBD1. The CDR3 is 14 amino acids. The J segment lost 2 bases and the V segment lost 10 bases, leaving 8 bases of the junction unmatched. The germline CDR1 and CDR2 sequences are MNHNY and SVGAGI (reference sequence). As DNA, the CDR3 is TGTGCCACGCAACCGGGACAGACCTACAATGAGCAGTTCTTC. Amino acids: CATQPGQTYNEQFF.

The rearrangement links TRBV27 to TRBJ1-4; unclear D gene. The germline V gene has CDR1 MNHEY and CDR2 SMNVEV (reference sequence). The CDR3 contains 14 residues. The germline V and J ends were trimmed by 2 bases and 4 bases, with 8 bases remaining between them. This CDR3 reads CASSLGLFNEKLFF. CDR3 bases: TGTGCCAGCAGTTTAGGGCTTTTTAATGAAAAACTGTTTTTT.

The table lists this clonotype with a few counts. As DNA, the CDR3 is TGTGCCAGCAGTTTCTGGACAGAGAGCACAGATACGCAGTATTTT. This codes for CASSFWTESTDTQYF. V is TRBV28 and J is TRBJ2-3; maybe TRBD1 (6 bases). CDR3 length equals 15 residues. In germline, CDR1 is MDHEN, CDR2 SYDVKM. Trimming cost V 3 bases and J 0 bases, with 10 bases left between them.

This clonotype was seen once. The chain couples TRBV5-1 to TRBJ2-2; 10 bases map to TRBD2. The CDR3 is 14 amino acids. Per the germline V gene, CDR1 is SGHRS and CDR2 is YFSETQ. The junction had 4 bases not matched to a gene; V was cut back by 4 bases and J by 7 bases. The CDR3 region is CASSLTSGNGELFF. CDR3 coding DNA: TGCGCCAGCAGCCTTACTAGCGGGAACGGGGAGCTGTTTTTT.

This clonotype was seen more than once but under ten times. The chain uses TRBV6-1 and TRBJ1-2; perhaps TRBD1 as D (5 bases). V was pared by 6 bases and J by 4 bases, with 9 bases between. The CDR3 has 12 amino acids. Germline CDR1 MNHNS, CDR2 SASEGT. In DNA, the CDR3 is TGTGCCAGCAGCTGGACAACCTATGGCTACACCTTC. Protein product: CASSWTTYGYTF.

This clonotype was seen a few times. The chain joins TRBV7-9 to TRBJ2-1; D call uncertain. There are 12 residues in the CDR3. In germline, CDR1 is SEHNR, CDR2 FQNEAQ (reference sequence). V shed 3 bases and J shed 9 bases, with 9 bases lying between them. The CDR3 is CASSFQLFEQFF. The DNA of the CDR3 is TGTGCCAGCAGCTTTCAGCTTTTTGAGCAGTTCTTC.

The chain carries TRBV6-1 and TRBJ2-6; D is possibly TRBD1 or TRBD2 (6 bases each). This CDR3 contains 15 residues. Germline lookup yields CDR1 MNHNS and CDR2 SASEGT. Trimming removed 7 bases from V and 1 base from J, with 11 bases in between. CDR3 amino acids: CASILGGSGANVLTF. The CDR3 nucleotides read TGTGCCAGCATCCTAGGGGGGTCTGGGGCCAACGTCCTGACTTTC.

This clonotype was recorded at least ten times. This rearrangement joins TRBV20-1 to TRBJ2-5; unclear D gene. Trimming removed 4 bases at V and 0 bases at J, with 15 bases between. Germline loops: CDR1 DFQATT, CDR2 SNEGSKA (reference sequence). This CDR3 is 15 amino acids long. CDR3 amino acids: CSAKDQALYQETQYF. The CDR3, as DNA: TGCAGTGCTAAAGACCAGGCTCTGTACCAAGAGACCCAGTACTTC.

V and J are TRBV20-1 and TRBJ1-2, with D maybe TRBD1 (5 bases). The CDR3 spans 13 residues. Germline loops: CDR1 DFQATT, CDR2 SNEGSKA (reference sequence). V was shortened by 5 bases and J by 8 bases, with 18 bases between the two germline ends. The CDR3 reads CSASTGTSWGYTF. CDR3 in DNA: TGCAGTGCTTCCACCGGGACCTCGTGGGGCTACACCTTC.

The rearrangement joins TRBV12-3 or TRBV12-4 to TRBJ2-5; maybe TRBD1 (6 bases). This CDR3 has 13 residues. V dropped 4 bases and J dropped 13 bases, with 19 bases sitting between them. The CDR3 region is CASSSSQGQYAYF. The CDR3 DNA reads as TGTGCCAGCAGTTCTTCACAGGGTCAATATGCGTACTTC.